This T cell receptor (beta chain) comes out of a study of T cells after yellow fever vaccination (dated by TCRdb to the late 2010s). About the study as a whole: The SMART-Seq v4 Ultra Low Input RNA kit was used to prepare libraries from fractions with low cell numbers. To track T-cell clones before and after primary and booster YFV17D yellow fever vaccination, bulk TCR alpha and beta repertoires were sequenced longitudinally. Two healthy male donors, one aged 18 to 30 and one aged 30 to 40 years, were included in the cohort. Bulk PBMC replicates and cell subsets were isolated from blood drawn at multiple timepoints before and after both primary and secondary immunization. Beyond this particular receptor, the publication reports: The secondary T-cell response was found to be weaker but faster than the primary response, with a peak reached on day 5 rather than on day 15. A small share of clonotypes was detected in both CD4 and CD8 compartments, with the overlap likely arising from convergent recombination. FACS-sorted repertoires could contain abundant contaminating clonotypes from the bulk population, so computational filtering was required. Only two donors were included in the study, so the extent to which the findings can be generalized is limited. Most clones expanded after primary vaccination (96% of CD4 and 70% to 90% of CD8) were re-detected after the booster, suggesting that broad memory maintenance occurred.

This specimen's treatment or condition label, per the study, means: live attenuated yellow fever vaccine strain. At each blood-draw timepoint, two biological replicates of bulk PBMCs were obtained. PBMCs were isolated from peripheral blood using a standard Ficoll-Paque protocol. RNA was extracted with TriZol from bulk PBMCs, CD4 and CD8 fractions, and dextramer-positive and dextramer-negative fractions. Based on the germline V gene, the CDR1 and CDR2 sequences are SQVTM and ANQGSEA. The CDR3 has 11 amino acids, counting the end cysteine and phenylalanine. The entry retains the CDR3 DNA only, 33 bases that are in frame from base 1. The trim is 3 bases for V and 10 bases for J, with a gap of 10 bases between the germline ends. This clonotype was seen many times. Its antigen is not yet known. No quality values exist for individual bases; no much larger clone is one base distant. Synthesis of TCR cDNA relied on 5'RACE template switching, a step that introduced a universal primer site along with unique molecular identifiers. Priming for cDNA synthesis came from both the TCR alpha and TCR beta constant segments. Library amplification used two PCR steps, and the second PCR step added sample barcodes and sequencing adapters. Sequencing of the libraries was done on either Illumina HiSeq 2500 (2x100 bp) or NovaSeq (2x150 bp). From the authors' description of their analysis: Reads were demultiplexed and collapsed into UMI consensus sequences with MIGEC, and V(D)J alignment was performed with MiXCR. Clonotypes responding to the vaccine were identified with edgeR on replicate PBMC samples, with the criteria of FDR below 0.01 and a log2 fold change above 5 up to day 15. Each bulk clonotype received a CD4 or CD8 identity based on whether the sequenced CD4 or CD8 repertoire contained that clonotype at higher abundance. TCRdb reprocessed the public reads (quality trimming at Q25 with fastp, clone calling with MiXCR) and kept in-frame beta chains. Identical CDR3 proteins give one entry, which carries the most common genes and DNA. These V and J calls are TCRdb output, not the study's own analysis. The sample yields approximately 300,000 distinct CDR3 sequences; 6.8% were counted once. The biggest ten clones account for 15% to 20% of the sample.

The chain couples TRBV29-1 to TRBJ2-1, with the D gene not confidently named. This specimen was PBMCs, taken roughly 46 days after the first yellow fever vaccination. This TCR came from a man younger than 35 who received the YFV17D yellow fever vaccine. Read as DNA, the sequence is TGCAGCGTTGATAATGCTATGGAGCAGTTCTTC. Its protein reads: CSVDNAMEQFF.